This T cell receptor (beta chain) derives from a study of T cells expressing NK-cell markers. With UMIs, 5'RACE template switching was used to make TCR beta cDNA. TCRdb reprocessed the 5' RACE reads; each CDR3 protein has one entry and no DNA is given. This sample contains thousands of distinct CDR3 sequences. This clonotype is labeled medium-sized based on frequency. Germline V gene data show CDR1 as SGHVS and CDR2 as FQNEAQ. The CDR3 totals 15 residues. The receptor was isolated from a man aged 18-30 years in good health. The J gene is TRBJ2-7, the V gene TRBV7-8; the D call of TRBD2 rests on TCRdb alone, since no DNA is present to check it. Sequencing was performed on blood T cells: a sorted CD56 or NKG2C T cell subset, CD4+ or CD8+ T cells, or bulk PBMC T cells (not recorded which). The CDR3 loop is CASSFGGRSPYEQYF.